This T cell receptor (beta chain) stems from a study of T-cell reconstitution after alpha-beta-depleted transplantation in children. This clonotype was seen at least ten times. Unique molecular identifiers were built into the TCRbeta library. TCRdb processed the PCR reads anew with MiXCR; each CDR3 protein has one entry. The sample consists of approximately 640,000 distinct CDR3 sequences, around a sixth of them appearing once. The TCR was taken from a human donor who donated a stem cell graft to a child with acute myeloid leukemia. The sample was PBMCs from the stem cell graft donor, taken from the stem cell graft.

CDR3: CASSPYAGYKQFF. In DNA form, the CDR3 reads TGTGCCAGCAGCCCGTACGCGGGGTACAAGCAGTTCTTC. The chain employs TRBV7-2 and TRBJ2-1, with D possibly being TRBD2 (6 bases). This CDR3 comprises 13 residues. Germline assignment: CDR1 SGHTA and CDR2 FQGNSA. With 5 bases removed from V and 11 bases from J, the gap between germline ends came to 16 bases. The full variable domain, rest sourced from reference TRBV7-2 and TRBJ2-1, is GAGVSQSPSNKVTEKGKDVELRCDPISGHTALYWYRQSLGQGLEFLIYFQGNSAPDKSGLPSDRFSAERTGGSVSTLTIQRTQQEDSAVYLCASSPYAGYKQFFGPGTRLTVL.